These 18 T cell receptor beta chains share one sample of origin, sequenced in a study of blood T cell repertoires in COVID-19 (dated by TCRdb to about 2020). Receptor amplification or capture employed the immunoSEQ multiplex PCR assay. Sourced from immuneACCESS, this table was stored by TCRdb with only in-frame sequences that have V and J called. A share of the clones is absent; for the studies checked, an unresolved V gene accounts for under half, and the remainder has no known explanation. The sample includes 150,000 or so clones, with approximately 86% observed a single time. Under 9% of the sample comes from the top ten. The sample was peripheral blood. These receptors originate from a middle-aged woman with COVID-19, enrolled during active disease.

The rearrangement links TRBV30 to TRBJ1-4; the D gene is possibly TRBD1 (6 bases). Looked up from germline, CDR1 is GTSNPN and CDR2 is SVGIG (reference sequence). Trimming stripped 0 bases from V and 6 bases from J, with 14 bases between. This CDR3 spans 15 amino acids. The CDR3 bases are TGTGCCTGGAGTGTAGGCGGACAGTGGGATGAAAAACTGTTTTTT. Its translation is CAWSVGGQWDEKLFF.

The gene calls are TRBV2 and TRBJ1-2; D perhaps matches TRBD1 (6 bases). The germline V gene encodes CDR1 SNHLY and CDR2 FYNNEI. CDR3 length equals 10 residues. Between the trimmed V and J ends, which lost 10 bases and 9 bases, there was a span of 12 bases. The CDR3 DNA sequence: TGTGCCAAAGGACAGAGAAGCTACACCTTC. This gives the protein CAKGQRSYTF. Full variable domain (remainder filled in from reference TRBV2 and TRBJ1-2): EPEVTQTPSHQVTQMGQEVILRCVPISNHLYFYWYRQILGQKVEFLVSFYNNEISEKSEIFDDQFSVERPDGSNFTLKIRSTKLEDSAMYFCAKGQRSYTFGSGTRLTVV.

The chain carries TRBV6-5 and TRBJ2-2; possibly TRBD2 for D (5 bases). The ends were cut back, 6 bases at V and 3 bases at J, with 14 bases in the middle. This CDR3 region has 15 residues. From germline, CDR1 is MNHEY and CDR2 SVGAGI. The CDR3 reads CASSPSRVDTGELFF. CDR3 DNA: TGTGCCAGCAGCCCATCGAGGGTTGACACCGGGGAGCTGTTTTTT.

This sequence joins TRBV19 and TRBJ1-5; TRBD1 agrees at 8 bases. CDR1 and CDR2 (germline): LNHDA, SQIVND (reference sequence). This CDR3 has 14 residues. J was trimmed by 7 bases and V by 1 base; bases with no gene match: 3. The CDR3 DNA reads as TGTGCCAGTAGTATAGTCGGACAGGGACAGCCCCAGCATTTT. Translating it yields CASSIVGQGQPQHF. Drawing the rest from reference TRBV19 and TRBJ1-5, the complete variable domain is DGGITQSPKYLFRKEGQNVTLSCEQNLNHDAMYWYRQDPGQGLRLIYYSQIVNDFQKGDIAEGYSVSREKKESFPLTVTSAQKNPTAFYLCASSIVGQGQPQHFGDGTRLSIL.

This clone was counted only a few times. The V and J genes are TRBV30 and TRBJ2-1; D is undetermined. The CDR3 runs to 11 residues. CDR1 is GTSNPN, CDR2 SVGIG, per germline (reference sequence). Trimming removed 2 bases from V and 5 bases from J, with 4 bases in between. As DNA, the CDR3 is TGTGCCTGGAGTCTTCACAATGAGCAGTTCTTC. This encodes CAWSLHNEQFF.

This clone was detected ten times or more. The gene calls are TRBV11-3 and TRBJ2-2; 8 nucleotides match TRBD2. J gave up 3 bases and V 5 bases, and 11 bases lay outside the gene matches. Germline CDR1 SGHNT, CDR2 YENEEA. The CDR3 runs to 17 residues. The CDR3 loop reads CASSHIVGGADTGELFF. The DNA of the CDR3 is TGTGCCAGCAGCCATATTGTCGGGGGGGCTGACACCGGGGAGCTGTTTTTT.

This chain connects TRBV12-5 to TRBJ2-1; D gene uncertain. CDR1 is LGHNT and CDR2 is FRNRAP in the germline V gene. Trimming shortened V by 4 bases and J by 0 bases, and 10 bases separated the two germline ends. The CDR3 is made up of 15 amino acids. CDR3 sequence (DNA): TGTGCTAGTGGTTCCGGTTGGAGCTCCTACAATGAGCAGTTCTTC. Encoded protein: CASGSGWSSYNEQFF.

The chain links TRBV9 to TRBJ2-1, with D perhaps matching TRBD2 (6 bases). CDR1 is SGDLS, CDR2 YYNGEE, per germline. The V end lost 0 bases, the J end lost 6 bases, and 10 bases lay between the germline ends. The CDR3 has 14 amino acids. In DNA, the CDR3 is TGTGCCAGCAGCGTAGTGGTGGGGGGCAATGAGCAGTTCTTC. It codes for CASSVVVGGNEQFF.

The chain uses TRBV6-2 or TRBV6-3 and TRBJ2-2; 8 bases are shared with TRBD2. Trimming cost V 6 bases and J 4 bases; bases outside gene matches: 13. Germline V CDR1 and CDR2: MNHEY, SVGEGT. There are 17 residues in the CDR3. The CDR3: CASSRLPTSVGTGELFF. CDR3 bases: TGTGCCAGCAGCAGACTCCCGACTAGCGTTGGCACCGGGGAGCTGTTTTTT.

This chain uses TRBV3-1 (or the pseudogene TRBV3-2) with TRBJ1-1; 12 bases match TRBD1. V lost 4 bases, J lost 6 bases, and 12 bases stayed unmatched. The germline V gene has CDR1 LGHDT and CDR2 YNNKEL (reference sequence). The CDR3 spans 17 residues. This CDR3 is CASSPRDRGRLFSEAFF. In nucleotides, the CDR3 is TGTGCCAGCAGCCCACGGGACAGGGGGCGCCTCTTCTCTGAAGCTTTCTTT.

This rearrangement joins TRBV3-1 (or the pseudogene TRBV3-2) to TRBJ2-7; D remains ambiguous. Germline CDR1 is LGHDT and CDR2 is YNNKEL (reference sequence). The CDR3 totals 14 residues. Trimming left V 0 bases short and J 2 bases short, with 8 bases between. The CDR3 DNA reads TGTGCCAGCAGCCAAGATCTCCCCCCCTACGAGCAGTACTTC. This translates into CASSQDLPPYEQYF.

This rearrangement joins TRBV30 to TRBJ1-3, with 7 bases aligning to TRBD1. V dropped 5 bases and J dropped 0; count of bases not matched to a gene: 10. The CDR3 is 16 amino acids. Germline loops: CDR1 GTSNPN, CDR2 SVGIG (reference sequence). For the CDR3, the DNA is TGTGCCTGGGCCGCGACACAGGGGCCCTCTGGAAACACCATATATTTT. It encodes CAWAATQGPSGNTIYF. Full variable domain (outside the CDR3, taken from reference TRBV30 and TRBJ1-3): SQTIHQWPATLVQPVGSPLSLECTVEGTSNPNLYWYRQAAGRGLQLLFYSVGIGQISSEVPQNLSASRPQDRQFILSSKKLLLSDSGFYLCAWAATQGPSGNTIYFGEGSWLTVV.

This rearrangement joins TRBV10-3 to TRBJ2-3; the D gene is possibly TRBD1 (5 bases). The CDR3 loop spans 14 amino acids. V shed 6 bases and J shed 9 bases, with 19 bases lying between them. Germline V gives CDR1 ENHRY, CDR2 SYGVKD. CDR3 bases: TGTGCCATCAGACAAACAGAAAAGGGGTTGACGCAGTATTTT. It specifies CAIRQTEKGLTQYF.

The genes are TRBV28 and TRBJ2-7; 8 bases are shared with TRBD1. CDR3 length: 15 amino acids. CDR1 and CDR2 (germline): MDHEN, SYDVKM. J lost 5 bases, V lost 6 bases, and 12 bases had no gene match. The CDR3 spells CASRSTGDPIDEQYF. For the CDR3, the DNA is TGTGCCAGCAGGTCGACAGGGGATCCAATTGACGAGCAGTACTTC.

There are a few counts of this clone. This sequence joins TRBV28 and TRBJ2-1; 8 nucleotides align to TRBD2. Trimming at V came to 5 bases and at J to 8 bases, leaving 5 bases not matched to a gene. This CDR3 has 13 amino acids. Germline-derived CDR1 and CDR2 are MDHEN and SYDVKM. This CDR3 reads CASSLRGGDEQFF. Written as DNA, the CDR3 is TGTGCCAGCAGTCTCCGGGGGGGGGATGAGCAGTTCTTC.

The V call is TRBV18, the J call TRBJ2-2, with D perhaps TRBD2 (5 bases). CDR1 and CDR2 from the germline V gene are KGHSH and LQKENI. Trimming took 2 bases from V and 4 from J, leaving 14 bases between them. The length of the CDR3 is 16 residues. CDR3 sequence (DNA): TGTGCCAGCTCACCATGGGCACTCGCGGGCACCGGGGAGCTGTTTTTT. This codes for CASSPWALAGTGELFF.

This clone was detected many times. The chain couples TRBV20-1 to TRBJ1-2; D is undetermined. CDR1 and CDR2 from the germline V gene are DFQATT and SNEGSKA (reference sequence). The CDR3 runs to 12 residues. Trimming cost V 3 bases and J 4 bases, with 9 bases left between them. The CDR3, as DNA: TGCAGTGCTAGTCCCACAAGCTATGGCTACACCTTC. Amino acids: CSASPTSYGYTF.

A word on this clone: Other DNA sequences of this sample code for an identical CDR3. J is TRBJ2-2 and V is TRBV6-5; 7 bases line up with TRBD2. Trimming took 11 bases from V and 1 from J; bases not matched to a gene: 10. The CDR3 is made up of 15 amino acids. CDR1 is MNHEY and CDR2 is SVGAGI in the germline V gene. For the CDR3, the DNA is TGTGCCCTGGGGTGGGGGGGGAGGAACACCGGGGAGCTGTTTTTT. This encodes CALGWGGRNTGELFF.